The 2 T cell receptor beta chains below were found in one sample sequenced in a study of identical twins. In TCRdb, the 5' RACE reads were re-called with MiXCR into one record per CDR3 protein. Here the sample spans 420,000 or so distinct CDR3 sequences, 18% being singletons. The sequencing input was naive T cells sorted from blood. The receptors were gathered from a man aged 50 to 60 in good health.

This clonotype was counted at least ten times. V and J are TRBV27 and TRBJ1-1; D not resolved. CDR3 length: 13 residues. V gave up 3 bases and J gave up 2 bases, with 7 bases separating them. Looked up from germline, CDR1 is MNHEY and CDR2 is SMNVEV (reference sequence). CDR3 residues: CASSFGSNTEAFF. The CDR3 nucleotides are TGTGCCAGCAGTTTCGGGAGCAACACTGAAGCTTTCTTT.

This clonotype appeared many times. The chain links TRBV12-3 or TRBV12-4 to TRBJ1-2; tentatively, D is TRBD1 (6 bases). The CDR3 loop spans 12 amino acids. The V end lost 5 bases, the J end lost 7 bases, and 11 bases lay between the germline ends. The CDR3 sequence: CASSLGASGYTF. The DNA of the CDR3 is TGTGCCAGCAGTCTGGGGGCAAGTGGCTACACCTTC.